This T cell receptor beta chain is from a study of T cells in Graves' hyperthyroidism and ophthalmopathy. The overall study: The authors collected peripheral blood at initial diagnosis, before any treatment.

Amplified TCR beta CDR3 regions derived from RNA transcripts. The TCR CDR3 was amplified in a first-round RT-PCR using the HTBI primer set. TCRdb processed the multiplex PCR reads anew with MiXCR; each CDR3 protein has one entry. Here the sample spans about 280,000 distinct CDR3 sequences, under 30% being singletons. A few counts support this clonotype. The material sequenced was blood. The sequence was collected from a man aged 35-49 years with Graves' hyperthyroidism that later progressed to Graves' ophthalmopathy.

CDR3 sequence (DNA): TGTGCCAGCAATCGGGACGGCGAAGCTTTCTTT. Translating gives CASNRDGEAFF. The chain joins TRBV6-2 or TRBV6-3 to TRBJ1-1, with a weak D call TRBD1 (5 bases). Germline V gives CDR1 MNHEY, CDR2 SVGEGT. V lost 7 bases to trimming and J lost 8 bases, with 11 bases between them. The CDR3 loop spans 11 amino acids.